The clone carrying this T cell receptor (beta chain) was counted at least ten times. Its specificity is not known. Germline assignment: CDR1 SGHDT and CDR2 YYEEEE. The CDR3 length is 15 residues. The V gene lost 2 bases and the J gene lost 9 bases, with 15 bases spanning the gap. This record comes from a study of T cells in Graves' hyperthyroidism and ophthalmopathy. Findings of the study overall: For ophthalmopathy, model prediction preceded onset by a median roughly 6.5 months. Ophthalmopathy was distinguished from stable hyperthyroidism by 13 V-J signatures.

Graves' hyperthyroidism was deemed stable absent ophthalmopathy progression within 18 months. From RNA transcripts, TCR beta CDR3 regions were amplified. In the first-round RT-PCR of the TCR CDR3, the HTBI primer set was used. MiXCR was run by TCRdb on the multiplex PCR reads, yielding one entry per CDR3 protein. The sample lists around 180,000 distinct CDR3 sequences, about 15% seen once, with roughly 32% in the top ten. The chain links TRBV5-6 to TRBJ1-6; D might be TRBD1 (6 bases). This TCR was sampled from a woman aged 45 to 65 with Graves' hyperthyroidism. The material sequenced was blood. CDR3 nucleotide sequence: TGTGCCAGCAGCTTTGGTGAAGTAGGGGGTTCACCCCTCCACTTT. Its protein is CASSFGEVGGSPLHF.